The rows below give T cell receptor beta chains drawn from one sample of a study of human T cells and chemical hapten exposure. Each CDR3 protein gets one entry after TCRdb re-called the RACE reads with MiXCR. The sample includes approximately 79,000 distinct CDR3 sequences, 7.5% to 9.5% of them seen just once. Specimen: whole blood, collected in connection with sensitization to the hapten diphenylcyclopropenone (DPC). These receptors all come from a man in his forties or fifties with alopecia areata. Some clones in this sample may be carry-over from other donors' samples. Both conserved end residues are trimmed from each CDR3. Each record gives: V gene, J gene, CDR3 protein.

>TRBV7-2|TRBJ1-2
ASSFQGERYGYT
>TRBV12-3/TRBV12-4|TRBJ1-1
ASSFGGPNTEAF
>TRBV20-1|TRBJ2-7
SAMGQGGSYEQY
>TRBV5-1|TRBJ1-4
ASSFARGDEKLF
>TRBV6-6|TRBJ1-5
ASSDPYSNQPQH
>TRBV5-1|TRBJ2-4
AAKGAGAKNIQY
>TRBV5-1|TRBJ2-2
ASSLRQVANTGELF
>TRBV12-3/TRBV12-4|TRBJ1-1
ASSPEGSTEAF
>TRBV6-6|TRBJ2-3
ASSSGLSTDTQY
>TRBV5-1|TRBJ1-6
ASSQGQINSPLH
>TRBV20-1|TRBJ2-5
SARDTGISQETQY
>TRBV29-1|TRBJ1-2
SVEGTGTYGYT
>TRBV9|TRBJ1-2
ASSITGQGEGYGYT
>TRBV6-5|TRBJ2-7
ASSYYRGQYEQY
>TRBV20-1|TRBJ2-1
SAEGTSGHPYNEQF
>TRBV20-1|TRBJ2-7
SASQTGNEQY
>TRBV6-1|TRBJ2-7
ASSPFEEQY
>TRBV13|TRBJ1-5
ASSLGLDNQPQH
>TRBV29-1|TRBJ1-1
SVPGQLNTEAF
>TRBV4-1|TRBJ2-3
ASSQRPDTQY
>TRBV7-2|TRBJ2-1
ASTIVGSSGSEQF
>TRBV28|TRBJ2-1
ASSSPIAGGNEQF
>TRBV5-5|TRBJ1-5
ASSLDREQPQH
>TRBV21-1|TRBJ2-1
ASSKEAAQRKV
>TRBV7-2|TRBJ1-2
ASSLEGRDYGYT
>TRBV6-2/TRBV6-3|TRBJ2-1
ASSLGLAGINEQF
>TRBV5-1|TRBJ2-3
ASSLDGASTDTQY
>TRBV5-1|TRBJ1-1
ASSSFALLPMCTEAF
>TRBV20-1|TRBJ1-1
SVKAGSNTEAF